This T cell receptor (beta chain) was sequenced during a study of cytomegalovirus exposure and HLA in healthy donors. Overall study results and limits: Common viral pathogens (according to a later analysis) appeared linked to several of the most significant clusters. Presence/absence analyses took donor sequencing depth as roughly uniform. Earlier analysis found most TCR beta V segments productive about 87% or about 30% of the time. Among TCR beta chains of equal frequency, HLA-associated ones were more clonally expanded in a later analysis.

In the case of this clone: Its antigen is as yet unknown.

PCR employed 60 Vbeta and 13 Jbeta primers. The protocol was immunoSEQ multiplex PCR, while the TCRdb copy is restricted to in-frame clones and leaves out a portion. The sample carries tens of thousands of clones, 75% recorded once. Trimming stripped 3 bases from V and 4 bases from J, with 12 bases between. CDR3 length: 13 residues. Looked up from germline, CDR1 is SQVTM and CDR2 is ANQGSEA. The V call is TRBV29-1, the J call TRBJ1-1; D is ambiguous. The receptor's source is a man in his forties or fifties in good health and CMV-seronegative. Material for sequencing was PBMCs. This CDR3 is CSVEAGRFTEAFF. DNA for the CDR3: TGCAGCGTTGAGGCGGGTAGATTCACTGAAGCTTTCTTT.